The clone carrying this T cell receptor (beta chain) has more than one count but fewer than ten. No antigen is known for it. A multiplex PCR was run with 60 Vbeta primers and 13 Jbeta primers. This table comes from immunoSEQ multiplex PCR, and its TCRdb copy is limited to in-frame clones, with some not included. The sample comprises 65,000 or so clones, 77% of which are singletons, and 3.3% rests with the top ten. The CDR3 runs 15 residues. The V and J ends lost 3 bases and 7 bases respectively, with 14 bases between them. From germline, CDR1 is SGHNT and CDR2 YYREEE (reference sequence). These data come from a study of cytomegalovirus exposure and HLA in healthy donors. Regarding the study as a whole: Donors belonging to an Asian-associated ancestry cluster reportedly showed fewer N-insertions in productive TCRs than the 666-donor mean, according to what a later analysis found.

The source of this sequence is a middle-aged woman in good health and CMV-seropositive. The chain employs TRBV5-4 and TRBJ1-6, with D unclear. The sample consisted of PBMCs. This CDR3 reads CASSSARGGNSPLHF. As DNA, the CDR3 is TGTGCCAGCAGCTCGGCTAGAGGAGGGAATTCACCCCTCCACTTT.